The sequence of this T cell receptor beta chain was determined in a study of shared clonotypes between healthy human individuals. Notes on the study in general: Sequencing depth was predicted to influence how clonotypes are shared among donors.

Using immunoSEQ multiplex PCR, the repertoire was profiled, and TCRdb retains in-frame clones only, with some absent. The sample records about half a million clones, roughly 80% being singletons. The CDR3 runs to 15 residues. The germline CDR1 and CDR2 sequences are MNHEY and SVGAGI. The V gene end was trimmed by 6 bases and the J gene end by 4 bases; junction bases not matched to a gene: 10. With regard to this clone: Its specificity is unknown.

This sequence was found in a middle-aged woman in good health. Some clones in this sample may be carry-over from other donors' samples. The chain uses TRBV6-5 and TRBJ2-7, with 9 bases matching TRBD2. The sequencing input was PBMCs. CDR3 DNA: TGTGCCAGCAGCCGCGACTGGGCGGGAGGGTACGAGCAGTACTTC. This gives the protein CASSRDWAGGYEQYF.